This TCR beta chain is drawn from a study of vaccination and CD4 T cells after COVID-19. Study-wide context: Convalescents were six males and four females, two of them Hispanic. Post-COVID draws followed diagnosis by a median around 95 days (range 35 to 161).

Notes on this clonotype: Antigen: not known.

This CDR3 comprises 14 residues. V dropped 7 bases and J dropped 3; count of bases not matched to a gene: 8. Germline CDR1 MNHEY, CDR2 SVGEGT. An Oncomine TCR Beta short-read assay was used to sequence the DNA from cultured CD4+ T cells. TCRdb used MiXCR to reprocess the PCR reads, holding one entry per CDR3 protein. The sample includes about 11,000 distinct CDR3 sequences, around three quarters of them seen just once. Treatment: approximately 9-day PBMC culture with coronavirus spike peptide pools or control peptides (ViraFEST assay). The chain carries TRBV6-2 or TRBV6-3 and TRBJ2-7; TRBD1 matches 8 bases. The sequenced material came from CD4+ T cells from blood, cultured in vitro. The clonotype comes from a human donor who had recovered from COVID-19. CDR3 region: CASIKRTGYYEQYF. DNA for the CDR3: TGTGCCAGCATCAAAAGGACAGGGTACTACGAGCAGTACTTC.